This is a list of T cell receptor beta chains from one sample in a study of CD8 T cells in Susac syndrome. TCRdb redid the calling of the immunoSEQ multiplex PCR reads with MiXCR, one entry per CDR3 protein. Of fewer than 350,000 distinct CDR3 sequences in the sample, around 91% are singletons; the top ten hold less than 0.2%. Sequencing was carried out using CD8+ T cells from PBMCs. The receptors here all came from a human donor with multiple sclerosis. Each CDR3 is given with its conserved first and last residue. The order of the fields is CDR3 protein, CDR3 DNA, V gene, clone size, J gene, D gene. A D gene is named only where the DNA matches it firmly. The size entry is marked missing in some rows and otherwise reads once, few, many or a size class.

CDR3: CASSPRAPYSNQPQHF
DNA: TGTGCCAGCAGTCCCCGAGCGCCTTATAGCAATCAGCCCCAGCATTTT
V: TRBV28
size: -
J: TRBJ1-5
D: -

CDR3: CASSGELGIADTQYF
DNA: TGTGCCAGCAGCGGTGAACTTGGAATAGCAGATACGCAGTATTTT
V: TRBV7-9
size: -
J: TRBJ2-3
D: -

CDR3: CASSLSVLYEQYF
DNA: TGTGCCAGCAGTTTATCAGTCCTCTACGAGCAGTACTTC
V: TRBV27
size: -
J: TRBJ2-7
D: -

CDR3: CASSPSGSISEQFF
DNA: TGTGCTAGCAGCCCGAGCGGGAGTATTAGTGAGCAGTTCTTC
V: TRBV7-7
size: -
J: TRBJ2-1
D: TRBD2

CDR3: CASSPGRGRDEQYF
DNA: TGTGCCAGCTCACCCGGGAGGGGACGAGACGAGCAGTACTTC
V: TRBV18
size: -
J: TRBJ2-7
D: TRBD2

CDR3: CASTSTGGNQPQHF
DNA: TGTGCCAGCACTTCAACAGGGGGCAATCAGCCCCAGCATTTT
V: TRBV6-2/TRBV6-3
size: -
J: TRBJ1-5
D: TRBD1

CDR3: CASSPIGNTEAFF
DNA: TGTGCCAGCAGCCCGATAGGGAACACTGAAGCTTTCTTT
V: TRBV12-3/TRBV12-4
size: few
J: TRBJ1-1
D: -

CDR3: CASSQEWFRDTEAFF
DNA: TGCGCCAGCAGCCAAGAGTGGTTTAGGGACACTGAAGCTTTCTTT
V: TRBV4-3
size: -
J: TRBJ1-1
D: -

CDR3: CASSLKNRLSGNTIYF
DNA: TGTGCCAGCAGCTTAAAAAACAGGCTCTCTGGAAACACCATATATTTT
V: TRBV7-9
size: -
J: TRBJ1-3
D: -

CDR3: CASSPQAGINNEQFF
DNA: TGTGCCAGCAGCCCCCAAGCGGGAATTAACAATGAGCAGTTCTTC
V: TRBV9
size: -
J: TRBJ2-1
D: TRBD2

CDR3: CASSDVTGNQPQHF
DNA: TGTGCCAGCAGTGACGTTACGGGCAATCAGCCCCAGCATTTT
V: TRBV6-5
size: -
J: TRBJ1-5
D: -

CDR3: CATGQLFGGGTGELFF
DNA: TGTGCCACCGGTCAGCTTTTCGGGGGGGGCACCGGGGAGCTGTTTTTT
V: TRBV27
size: -
J: TRBJ2-2
D: TRBD2

CDR3: CASRDYQETQYF
DNA: TGCGCCAGCAGGGACTACCAAGAGACCCAGTACTTC
V: TRBV5-1
size: -
J: TRBJ2-5
D: -

CDR3: CASRHADTQYF
DNA: TGTGCCAGTCGTCACGCGGATACGCAGTATTTT
V: TRBV19
size: -
J: TRBJ2-3
D: -

CDR3: CASSLRLAGPHPSYEQYF
DNA: TGTGCCAGCAGTCTCAGACTAGCGGGACCCCATCCCTCCTACGAGCAGTACTTC
V: TRBV28
size: -
J: TRBJ2-7
D: TRBD2

CDR3: CASSLRGQDQETQYF
DNA: TGTGCCAGCAGTTTACGGGGGCAGGACCAAGAGACCCAGTACTTC
V: TRBV12-3/TRBV12-4
size: -
J: TRBJ2-5
D: -

CDR3: CASSDPGQGAEAFF
DNA: TGTGCCAGCAGCGATCCGGGACAGGGGGCTGAAGCTTTCTTT
V: TRBV7-9
size: once
J: TRBJ1-1
D: TRBD1

CDR3: CASSVDGQYNQPQHF
DNA: TGTGCCAGCAGCGTAGACGGGCAGTACAATCAGCCCCAGCATTTT
V: TRBV9
size: few
J: TRBJ1-5
D: -

CDR3: CSGTPVRVYNEQFF
DNA: TGCAGCGGCACCCCCGTGCGGGTATACAATGAGCAGTTCTTC
V: TRBV29-1
size: -
J: TRBJ2-1
D: -

CDR3: CASSQAGGQSNEQFF
DNA: TGTGCCAGCAGCCAAGCGGGGGGGCAATCCAATGAGCAGTTCTTC
V: TRBV6-4
size: once
J: TRBJ2-1
D: TRBD2

CDR3: CASSYGAGNTEAFF
DNA: TGTGCCAGCAGTTACGGGGCAGGGAACACTGAAGCTTTCTTT
V: TRBV6-5
size: -
J: TRBJ1-1
D: -

CDR3: CATHFSYNEQFF
DNA: TGTGCCACGCATTTCTCCTACAATGAGCAGTTCTTC
V: TRBV7-9
size: -
J: TRBJ2-1
D: -

CDR3: CASSQVVNTGELFF
DNA: TGTGCCAGCAGCCAAGTGGTAAACACCGGGGAGCTGTTTTTT
V: TRBV4-2
size: -
J: TRBJ2-2
D: -

CDR3: CASSLTGPNQPQHF
DNA: TGTGCCAGCAGTTTGACAGGGCCTAATCAGCCCCAGCATTTT
V: TRBV12-3/TRBV12-4
size: -
J: TRBJ1-5
D: TRBD1

CDR3: CAWSVPVGFRTYTF
DNA: TGTGCCTGGAGTGTCCCGGTTGGGTTTAGGACCTACACCTTC
V: TRBV30
size: -
J: TRBJ1-2
D: -

CDR3: CASTPRKGRSYEQYF
DNA: TGTGCCAGCACCCCGCGGAAGGGGCGCTCCTACGAGCAGTACTTC
V: TRBV28
size: -
J: TRBJ2-7
D: -

CDR3: CASSPPQDEQFF
DNA: TGTGCCAGCAGTCCCCCCCAGGACGAGCAGTTCTTC
V: TRBV12-3/TRBV12-4
size: -
J: TRBJ2-1
D: -

CDR3: CAWSASLEAFF
DNA: TGTGCCTGGAGTGCGTCCCTTGAAGCTTTCTTT
V: TRBV30
size: -
J: TRBJ1-1
D: -

CDR3: CASSLAASYEQYF
DNA: TGTGCCAGCAGCTTGGCGGCCTCCTACGAGCAGTACTTC
V: TRBV7-9
size: -
J: TRBJ2-7
D: -

CDR3: CASSLTSPRNEQFF
DNA: TGCGCCAGCAGCTTGACTAGCCCAAGAAATGAGCAGTTCTTC
V: TRBV5-1
size: -
J: TRBJ2-1
D: -

CDR3: CASGAGTDSYEQYF
DNA: TGTGCCAGTGGAGCCGGGACAGACTCCTACGAGCAGTACTTC
V: TRBV19
size: -
J: TRBJ2-7
D: TRBD1

CDR3: CSARDSGGYEQYF
DNA: TGCAGTGCTAGAGATTCCGGGGGATACGAGCAGTACTTC
V: TRBV20-1
size: -
J: TRBJ2-7
D: -

CDR3: CASSSIRGVSYEQYF
DNA: TGTGCCAGCAGTTCCATTCGGGGGGTATCCTACGAGCAGTACTTC
V: TRBV6-2/TRBV6-3
size: -
J: TRBJ2-7
D: TRBD2

CDR3: CASSSLGLGTDTQYF
DNA: TGTGCCAGCAGTTCATTAGGGCTAGGGACAGATACGCAGTATTTT
V: TRBV27
size: -
J: TRBJ2-3
D: -

CDR3: CASSQVQAVNEQFF
DNA: TGTGCCAGCAGCCAAGTCCAGGCCGTGAATGAGCAGTTCTTC
V: TRBV4-2
size: -
J: TRBJ2-1
D: -

CDR3: CSARGMDRRGELFF
DNA: TGCAGTGCTAGAGGCATGGACCGTCGCGGGGAGCTGTTTTTT
V: TRBV20-1
size: -
J: TRBJ2-2
D: -

CDR3: CASSPTSGNYEQYF
DNA: TGTGCCAGCAGCCCGACTAGCGGGAACTACGAGCAGTACTTC
V: TRBV11-2
size: once
J: TRBJ2-7
D: TRBD2

CDR3: CASSRTELSYEQYF
DNA: TGTGCCAGCAGCAGGACAGAGCTCTCCTACGAGCAGTACTTC
V: TRBV13
size: -
J: TRBJ2-7
D: -

CDR3: CASSQVNSGTGELFF
DNA: TGCGCCAGCAGCCAAGTTAATAGCGGGACCGGGGAGCTGTTTTTT
V: TRBV4-3
size: -
J: TRBJ2-2
D: TRBD2

CDR3: CASRPLAGGNEQFF
DNA: TGTGCCAGCAGACCGCTAGCGGGGGGGAATGAGCAGTTCTTC
V: TRBV6-1
size: -
J: TRBJ2-1
D: TRBD2

CDR3: CASAGLDYGYTF
DNA: TGTGCCAGTGCCGGGCTTGACTATGGCTACACCTTC
V: TRBV19
size: -
J: TRBJ1-2
D: -

CDR3: CATGDWSGGFTGELFF
DNA: TGTGCCACCGGTGATTGGAGCGGGGGGTTCACCGGGGAGCTGTTTTTT
V: TRBV24-1
size: -
J: TRBJ2-2
D: TRBD2

CDR3: CASSLGGDAGYTF
DNA: TGTGCCAGCAGCTTAGGGGGAGATGCCGGCTACACCTTC
V: TRBV11-2
size: -
J: TRBJ1-2
D: -

CDR3: CASSLLGAGATDTQYF
DNA: TGTGCCAGCAGTTTATTGGGGGCGGGGGCCACAGATACGCAGTATTTT
V: TRBV27
size: -
J: TRBJ2-3
D: -

CDR3: CASSLFLDRDSYEQYF
DNA: TGTGCCAGCAGCCTGTTCCTGGACAGGGATTCCTACGAGCAGTACTTC
V: TRBV7-9
size: -
J: TRBJ2-7
D: TRBD1

CDR3: CASSIGSANEQFF
DNA: TGTGCCAGTAGTATAGGTAGCGCCAATGAGCAGTTCTTC
V: TRBV19
size: -
J: TRBJ2-1
D: -

CDR3: CASSPWQQETQYF
DNA: TGTGCCAGCAGCCCATGGCAGCAAGAGACCCAGTACTTC
V: TRBV7-9
size: -
J: TRBJ2-5
D: -

CDR3: CASSLWSENTIYF
DNA: TGTGCCAGCAGTTTATGGTCTGAAAACACCATATATTTT
V: TRBV6-5
size: -
J: TRBJ1-3
D: -

CDR3: CASSPALGYEQYF
DNA: TGTGCCAGTAGTCCTGCGCTAGGCTACGAGCAGTACTTC
V: TRBV19
size: -
J: TRBJ2-7
D: -